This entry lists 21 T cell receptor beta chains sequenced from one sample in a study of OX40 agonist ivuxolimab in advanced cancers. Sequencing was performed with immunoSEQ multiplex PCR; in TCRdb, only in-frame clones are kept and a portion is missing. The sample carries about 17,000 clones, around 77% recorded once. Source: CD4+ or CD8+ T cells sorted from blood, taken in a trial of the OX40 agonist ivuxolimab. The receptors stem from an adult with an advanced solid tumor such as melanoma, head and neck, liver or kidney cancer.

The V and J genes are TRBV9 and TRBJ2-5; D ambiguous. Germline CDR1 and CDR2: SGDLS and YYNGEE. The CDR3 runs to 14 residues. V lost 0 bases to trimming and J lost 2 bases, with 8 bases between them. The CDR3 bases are TGTGCCAGCAGCGTAGGTGGAAATCAAGAGACCCAGTACTTC. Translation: CASSVGGNQETQYF.

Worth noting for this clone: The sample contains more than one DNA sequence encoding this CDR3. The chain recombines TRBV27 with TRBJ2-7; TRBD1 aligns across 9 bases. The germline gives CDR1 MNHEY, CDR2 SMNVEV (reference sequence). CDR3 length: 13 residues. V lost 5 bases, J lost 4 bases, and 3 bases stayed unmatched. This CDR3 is CASSPGQGYEQYF. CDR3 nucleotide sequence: TGTGCCAGCAGTCCCGGACAGGGGTACGAGCAGTACTTC.

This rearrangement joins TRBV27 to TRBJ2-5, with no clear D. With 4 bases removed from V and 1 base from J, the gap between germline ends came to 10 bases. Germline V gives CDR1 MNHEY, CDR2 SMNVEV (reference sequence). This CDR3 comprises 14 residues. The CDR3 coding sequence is TGTGCCAGCAGTTCCTTAGTCCCCCAAGAGACCCAGTACTTC. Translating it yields CASSSLVPQETQYF.

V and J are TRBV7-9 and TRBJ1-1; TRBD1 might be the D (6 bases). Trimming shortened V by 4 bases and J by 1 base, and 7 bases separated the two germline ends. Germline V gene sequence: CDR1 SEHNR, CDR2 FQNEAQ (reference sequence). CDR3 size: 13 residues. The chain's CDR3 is CASSWGQNTEAFF. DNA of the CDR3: TGTGCCAGCAGCTGGGGGCAGAACACTGAAGCTTTCTTT.

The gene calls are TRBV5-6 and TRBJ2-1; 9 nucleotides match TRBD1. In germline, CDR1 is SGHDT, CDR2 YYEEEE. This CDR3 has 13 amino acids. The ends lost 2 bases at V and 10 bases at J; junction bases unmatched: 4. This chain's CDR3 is CASSFGTGTEQFF. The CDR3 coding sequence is TGTGCCAGCAGCTTCGGGACAGGGACAGAGCAGTTCTTC.

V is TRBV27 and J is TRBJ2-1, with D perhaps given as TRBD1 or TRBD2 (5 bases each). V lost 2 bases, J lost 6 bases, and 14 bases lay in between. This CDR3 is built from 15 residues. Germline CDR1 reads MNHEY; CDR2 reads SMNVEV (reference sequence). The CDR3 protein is CASSLNGAGINEQFF. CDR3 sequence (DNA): TGTGCCAGCAGTTTAAACGGGGCCGGGATCAATGAGCAGTTCTTC.

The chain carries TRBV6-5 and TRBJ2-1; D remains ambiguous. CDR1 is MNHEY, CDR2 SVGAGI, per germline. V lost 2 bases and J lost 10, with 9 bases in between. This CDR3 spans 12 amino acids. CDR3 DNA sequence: TGTGCCAGCAGTTACGGGCTCAAGGAGCAGTTCTTC. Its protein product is CASSYGLKEQFF.

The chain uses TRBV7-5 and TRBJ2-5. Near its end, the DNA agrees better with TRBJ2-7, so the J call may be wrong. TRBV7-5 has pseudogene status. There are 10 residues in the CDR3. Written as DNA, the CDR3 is TGTGCCACGGAAACCTACGAGCAGTACTTC. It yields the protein CATETYEQYF.

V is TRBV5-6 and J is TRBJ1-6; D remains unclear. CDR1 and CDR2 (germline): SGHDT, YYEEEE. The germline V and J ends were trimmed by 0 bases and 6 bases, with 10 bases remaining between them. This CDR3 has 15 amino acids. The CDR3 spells CASSLGGIGNSPLHF. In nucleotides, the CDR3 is TGTGCCAGCAGCTTGGGAGGGATTGGTAATTCACCCCTCCACTTT.

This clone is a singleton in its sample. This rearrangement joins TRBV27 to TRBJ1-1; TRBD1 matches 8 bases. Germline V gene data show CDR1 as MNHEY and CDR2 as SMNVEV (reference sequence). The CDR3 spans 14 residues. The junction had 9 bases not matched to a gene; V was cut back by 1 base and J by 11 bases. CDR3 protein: CASSLWGETGDAFF. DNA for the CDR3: TGTGCCAGCAGTTTATGGGGTGAGACAGGGGACGCTTTCTTT.

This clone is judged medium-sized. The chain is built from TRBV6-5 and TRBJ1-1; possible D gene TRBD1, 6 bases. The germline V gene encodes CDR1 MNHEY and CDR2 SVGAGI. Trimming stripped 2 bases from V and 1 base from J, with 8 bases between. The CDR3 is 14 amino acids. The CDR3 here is CASSYQGKNTEAFF. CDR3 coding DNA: TGTGCCAGCAGTTACCAGGGGAAGAACACTGAAGCTTTCTTT.

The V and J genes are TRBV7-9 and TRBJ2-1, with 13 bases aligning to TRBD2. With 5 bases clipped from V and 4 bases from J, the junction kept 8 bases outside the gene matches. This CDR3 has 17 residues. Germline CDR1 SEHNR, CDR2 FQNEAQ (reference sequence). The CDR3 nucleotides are TGTGCCAGCAGCCCAAGGACTAGCGGGAGAAATTACAATGAGCAGTTCTTC. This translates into CASSPRTSGRNYNEQFF. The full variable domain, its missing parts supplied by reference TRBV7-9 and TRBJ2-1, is DTGVSQNPRHKITKRGQNVTFRCDPISEHNRLYWYRQTLGQGPEFLTYFQNEAQLEKSRLLSDRFSAERPKGSFSTLEIQRTEQGDSAMYLCASSPRTSGRNYNEQFFGPGTRLTVL.

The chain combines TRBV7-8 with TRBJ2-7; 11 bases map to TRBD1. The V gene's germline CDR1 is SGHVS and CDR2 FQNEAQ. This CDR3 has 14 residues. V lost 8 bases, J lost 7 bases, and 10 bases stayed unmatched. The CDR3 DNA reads TGTGCCAGCCGATACGGGACAGGGGGGGGAGAGCAGTACTTC. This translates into CASRYGTGGGEQYF.

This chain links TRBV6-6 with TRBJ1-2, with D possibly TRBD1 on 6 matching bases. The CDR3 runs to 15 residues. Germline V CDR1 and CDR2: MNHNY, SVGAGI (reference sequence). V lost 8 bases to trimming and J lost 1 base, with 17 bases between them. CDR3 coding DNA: TGTGCCAGCTTACCCCGGACAGTGTTTAACTATGGCTACACCTTC. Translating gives CASLPRTVFNYGYTF.

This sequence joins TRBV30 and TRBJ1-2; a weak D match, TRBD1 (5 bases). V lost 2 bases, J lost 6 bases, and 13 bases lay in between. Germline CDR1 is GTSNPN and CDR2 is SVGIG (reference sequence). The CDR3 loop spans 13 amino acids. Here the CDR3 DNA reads TGTGCCTGGAGTTCAGGGACGGGGCATGGCTACACCTTC. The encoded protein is CAWSSGTGHGYTF.

CDR3 coding DNA: TGTGCCAGCAGCCCCTGGGCCCTAGCGGGGGGGCGTAACGGGGAGCTGTTTTTT. Translation: CASSPWALAGGRNGELFF. The chain uses TRBV9 and TRBJ2-2; 12 nucleotides line up with TRBD2. V lost 4 bases and J lost 7; bases outside the gene matches: 14. The CDR3 loop spans 18 amino acids. Germline lookup yields CDR1 SGDLS and CDR2 YYNGEE.

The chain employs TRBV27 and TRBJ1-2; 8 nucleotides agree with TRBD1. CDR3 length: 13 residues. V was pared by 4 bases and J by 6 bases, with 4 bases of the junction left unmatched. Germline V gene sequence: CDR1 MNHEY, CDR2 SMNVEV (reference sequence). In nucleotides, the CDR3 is TGTGCCAGCAGTTCAGGGGGCAGCGATGGCTACACCTTC. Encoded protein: CASSSGGSDGYTF.

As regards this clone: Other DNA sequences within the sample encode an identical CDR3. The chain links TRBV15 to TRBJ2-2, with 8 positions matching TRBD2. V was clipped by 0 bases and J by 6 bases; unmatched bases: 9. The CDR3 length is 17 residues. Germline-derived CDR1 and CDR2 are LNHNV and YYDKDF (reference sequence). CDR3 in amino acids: CATSRDVSGSSAGELFF. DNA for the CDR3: TGTGCCACCAGCAGAGACGTCAGCGGGAGTTCCGCCGGGGAGCTGTTTTTT. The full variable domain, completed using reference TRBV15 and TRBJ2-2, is DAMVIQNPRYQVTQFGKPVTLSCSQTLNHNVMYWYQQKSSQAPKLLFHYYDKDFNNEADTPDNFQSRRPNTSFCFLDIRSPGLGDTAMYLCATSRDVSGSSAGELFFGEGSRLTVL.

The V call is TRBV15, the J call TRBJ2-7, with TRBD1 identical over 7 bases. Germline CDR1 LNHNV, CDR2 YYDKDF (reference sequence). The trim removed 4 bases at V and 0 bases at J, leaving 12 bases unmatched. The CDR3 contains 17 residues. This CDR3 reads CATSTIAYRGDSYEQYF. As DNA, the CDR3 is TGTGCCACCAGCACCATTGCCTACAGGGGCGACTCCTACGAGCAGTACTTC.

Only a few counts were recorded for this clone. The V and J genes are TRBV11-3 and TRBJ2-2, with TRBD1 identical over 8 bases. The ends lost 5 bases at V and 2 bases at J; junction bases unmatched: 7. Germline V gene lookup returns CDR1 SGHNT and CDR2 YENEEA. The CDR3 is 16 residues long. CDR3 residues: CASSKRDRINTGELFF. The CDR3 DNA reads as TGTGCCAGCAGCAAACGGGACAGGATTAACACCGGGGAGCTGTTTTTT. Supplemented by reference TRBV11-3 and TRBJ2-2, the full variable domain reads EAGVVQSPRYKIIEKKQPVAFWCNPISGHNTLYWYLQNLGQGPELLIRYENEEAVDDSQLPKDRFSAERLKGVDSTLKIQPAELGDSAVYLCASSKRDRINTGELFFGEGSRLTVL.

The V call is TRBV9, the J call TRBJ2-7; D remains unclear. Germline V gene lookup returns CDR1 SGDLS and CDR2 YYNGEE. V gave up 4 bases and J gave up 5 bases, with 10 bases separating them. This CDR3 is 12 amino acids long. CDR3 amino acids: CASSTPRDEQYF. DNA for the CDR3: TGTGCCAGCAGCACCCCCCGTGACGAGCAGTACTTC. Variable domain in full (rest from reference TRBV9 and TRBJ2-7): DSGVTQTPKHLITATGQRVTLRCSPRSGDLSVYWYQQSLDQGLQFLIQYYNGEERAKGNILERFSAQQFPDLHSELNLSSLELGDSALYFCASSTPRDEQYFGPGTRLTVT.